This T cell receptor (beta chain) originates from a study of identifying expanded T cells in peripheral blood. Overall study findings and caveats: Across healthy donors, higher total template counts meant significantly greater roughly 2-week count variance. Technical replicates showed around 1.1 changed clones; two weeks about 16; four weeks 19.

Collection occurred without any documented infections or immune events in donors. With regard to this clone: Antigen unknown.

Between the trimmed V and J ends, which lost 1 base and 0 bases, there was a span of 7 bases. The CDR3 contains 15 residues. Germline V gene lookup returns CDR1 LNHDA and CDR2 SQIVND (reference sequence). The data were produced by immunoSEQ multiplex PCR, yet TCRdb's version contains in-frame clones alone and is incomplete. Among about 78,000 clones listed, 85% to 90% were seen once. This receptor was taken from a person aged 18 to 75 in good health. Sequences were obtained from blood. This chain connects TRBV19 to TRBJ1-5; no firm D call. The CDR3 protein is CASSIGSNSNQPQHF. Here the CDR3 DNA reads TGTGCCAGTAGTATAGGAAGTAATAGCAATCAGCCCCAGCATTTT.